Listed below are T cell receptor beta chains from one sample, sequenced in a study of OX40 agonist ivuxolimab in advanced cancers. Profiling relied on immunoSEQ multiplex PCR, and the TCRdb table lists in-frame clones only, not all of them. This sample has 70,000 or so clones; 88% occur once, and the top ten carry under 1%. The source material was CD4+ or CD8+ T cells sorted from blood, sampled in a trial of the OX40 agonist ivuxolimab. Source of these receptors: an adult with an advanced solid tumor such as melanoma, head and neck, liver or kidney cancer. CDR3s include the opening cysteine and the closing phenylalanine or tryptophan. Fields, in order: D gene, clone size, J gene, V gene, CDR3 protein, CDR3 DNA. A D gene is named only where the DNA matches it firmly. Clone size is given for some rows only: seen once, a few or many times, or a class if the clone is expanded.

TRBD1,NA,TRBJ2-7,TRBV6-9,CASSYSRGTDQKQYF,TGTGCCAGCAGTTACTCGAGGGGGACAGATCAAAAGCAGTACTTC
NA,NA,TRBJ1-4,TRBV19,CASSTTSATNEKLFF,TGTGCCAGTAGCACGACGAGTGCAACTAATGAAAAACTGTTTTTT
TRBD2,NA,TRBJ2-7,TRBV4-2,CASSHALRTSGTYYEQYF,TGTGCCAGCAGCCATGCACTGAGGACTAGCGGGACCTACTACGAGCAGTACTTC
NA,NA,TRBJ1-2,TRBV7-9,CASSTMGVGYGYTF,TGTGCCAGCAGTACCATGGGGGTCGGCTATGGCTACACCTTC
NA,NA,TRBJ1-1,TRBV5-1,CASSFQQGSFTEAFF,TGCGCCAGCAGCTTCCAACAGGGATCGTTCACTGAAGCTTTCTTT
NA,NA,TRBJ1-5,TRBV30,CAWSVLGGQPQHF,TGTGCCTGGAGTGTATTAGGGGGGCAGCCCCAGCATTTT
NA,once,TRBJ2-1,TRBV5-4,CASSLDWGPGNEQFF,TGTGCCAGCAGCTTGGATTGGGGGCCGGGGAATGAGCAGTTCTTC
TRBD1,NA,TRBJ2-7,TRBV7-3,CASSSGTGAEQYF,TGTGCCAGCAGCTCCGGGACAGGGGCCGAGCAGTACTTC
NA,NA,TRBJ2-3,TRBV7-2,CASSLVGAADTQYF,TGTGCCAGCAGCTTGGTAGGTGCCGCAGATACGCAGTATTTT
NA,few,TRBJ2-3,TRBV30,CAWSVRLPDTQYF,TGTGCCTGGAGTGTACGGTTACCAGATACGCAGTATTTT
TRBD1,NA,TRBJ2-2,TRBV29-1,CSVGTGTGELFF,TGCAGCGTTGGGACAGGGACCGGGGAGCTGTTTTTT
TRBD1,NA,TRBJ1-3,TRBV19,CASRNIRSGTENRRASGNTIYF,TGTGCCAGTAGGAACATCCGATCCGGGACAGAAAACCGAAGAGCCTCTGGAAACACCATATATTTT
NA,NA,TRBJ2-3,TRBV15,CATSIQGPDTQYF,TGTGCCACCAGCATCCAGGGGCCAGATACGCAGTATTTT
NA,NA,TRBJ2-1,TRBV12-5,CASGLVDAVPSYNEQFF,TGTGCTAGTGGTTTGGTAGATGCAGTCCCCTCATACAATGAGCAGTTCTTC
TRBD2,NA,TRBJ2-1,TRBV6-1,CASNLAGDLNEQFF,TGTGCCAGCAACCTAGCGGGAGATCTGAATGAGCAGTTCTTC
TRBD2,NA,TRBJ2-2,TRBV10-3,CAIREGLAGVTGELFF,TGTGCCATCAGGGAAGGACTAGCGGGAGTAACCGGGGAGCTGTTTTTT